A single sample is the source of the 12 T cell receptor beta chains below, sequenced in a study of beta chain features in type 1 diabetes. The authors reverse transcribed all of the isolated RNA, so sequencing captured expressed TCRB transcripts. Sequencing used immunoSEQ multiplex PCR; TCRdb keeps in-frame clones, though not all of them. This table has 970,000 or so clones, roughly a sixth appearing once. Sequencing was carried out using naive CD4+ T cells from blood. The receptors stem from a woman aged 18-30 years in good health.

The table lists this clone with a few counts. The chain joins TRBV19 to TRBJ2-2; D remains unclear. This CDR3 region has 15 residues. The germline CDR1 and CDR2 sequences are LNHDA and SQIVND (reference sequence). V lost 3 bases and J 2 bases, leaving 10 bases between the germline ends. The CDR3 nucleotides read TGTGCCAGTAGTATTTCGCAAAGTAACACCGGGGAGCTGTTTTTT. Translating gives CASSISQSNTGELFF.

This sequence joins TRBV11-2 and TRBJ1-2; no definite D call. The CDR3 loop spans 13 amino acids. Germline assignment: CDR1 SGHAT and CDR2 FQNNGV. V shed 1 base and J shed 4 bases, with 7 bases lying between them. The CDR3 DNA reads as TGTGCCAGCAGCTTAGGGGAGCTCTATGGCTACACCTTC. This encodes CASSLGELYGYTF.

This clone occurred a few times. The chain carries TRBV27 and TRBJ2-1; 9 bases are shared with TRBD2. The V gene end was trimmed by 8 bases and the J gene end by 7 bases; junction bases not matched to a gene: 9. CDR3 length equals 14 residues. The germline V gene encodes CDR1 MNHEY and CDR2 SMNVEV (reference sequence). The CDR3 coding sequence is TGTGCCAGCGCGGGGCTAGCGGGAAGAAATGAGCAGTTCTTC. Its translation is CASAGLAGRNEQFF.

V gene TRBV5-1 combines with J gene TRBJ2-2, with D uncertain. From germline, CDR1 is SGHRS and CDR2 YFSETQ. V lost 6 bases and J 1 base, leaving 1 base between the germline ends. The CDR3 runs 11 residues. CDR3 nucleotides: TGCGCCAGCATGAACACCGGGGAGCTGTTTTTT. Amino acids: CASMNTGELFF.

This rearrangement joins TRBV5-6 to TRBJ2-7, with D tentatively TRBD1 (6 bases). Trimming pared 2 bases from V and 4 bases from J, leaving 19 bases between. CDR3 length: 16 amino acids. Looked up from germline, CDR1 is SGHDT and CDR2 is YYEEEE. CDR3 DNA: TGTGCCAGCAGCTTTTTGGGGAGATGGGGGACATACGAGCAGTACTTC. Translation: CASSFLGRWGTYEQYF. The full variable domain, in which reference TRBV5-6 and TRBJ2-7 provide the parts outside the CDR3, is DAGVTQSPTHLIKTRGQQVTLRCSPKSGHDTVSWYQQALGQGPQFIFQYYEEEERQRGNFPDRFSGHQFPNYSSELNVNALLLGDSALYLCASSFLGRWGTYEQYFGPGTRLTVT.

This chain uses TRBV11-3 with TRBJ2-1; TRBD2 matches 7 bases. The CDR3 extends over 13 amino acids. Germline CDR1 and CDR2: SGHNT and YENEEA. V trimming: 0 bases; J trimming: 7 bases; junction bases outside the gene matches: 0. This CDR3 is CASSLDGRNEQFF. The CDR3 nucleotides are TGTGCCAGCAGCTTAGACGGGAGGAATGAGCAGTTCTTC. The variable domain in full, with the rest retrieved from reference TRBV11-3 and TRBJ2-1, is EAGVVQSPRYKIIEKKQPVAFWCNPISGHNTLYWYLQNLGQGPELLIRYENEEAVDDSQLPKDRFSAERLKGVDSTLKIQPAELGDSAVYLCASSLDGRNEQFFGPGTRLTVL.

A single count supports this clone. The chain uses TRBV5-4 and TRBJ2-4, with 10 bases identical to TRBD2. This CDR3 has 13 amino acids. Trimming took 5 bases from V and 8 from J; bases not matched to a gene: 4. Germline V gene lookup returns CDR1 SGHNT and CDR2 YYREEE (reference sequence). The CDR3 sequence: CASRLAGQDIQYF. CDR3 bases: TGTGCCAGCAGACTAGCGGGACAAGACATTCAGTACTTC.

The gene calls are TRBV6-5 and TRBJ2-1; 11 bases fit TRBD1. This CDR3 has 16 amino acids. The germline gives CDR1 MNHEY, CDR2 SVGAGI. With V trimmed by 0 bases and J by 7 bases, 5 bases remained unmatched. CDR3 sequence reads: CASSYSTGTGGNEQFF. The CDR3 DNA is TGTGCCAGCAGTTACTCAACCGGGACAGGGGGGAATGAGCAGTTCTTC.

V gene TRBV7-9 combines with J gene TRBJ2-5, with 9 bases lining up with TRBD1. The end of the DNA is better explained by TRBJ2-7, so the J call may be wrong. The CDR3 totals 17 residues. Germline CDR1 and CDR2: SEHNR and FQNEAQ (reference sequence). The CDR3 here is CASSSPGWGQGSYEQYF. The CDR3, as DNA: TGTGCCAGCAGCTCCCCCGGATGGGGACAGGGATCCTACGAGCAGTACTTC.

This clone appeared a few times. The gene calls are TRBV18 and TRBJ2-5; TRBD2 might be the D (5 bases). V was shortened by 4 bases and J by 5 bases, with 20 bases between the two germline ends. Germline lookup yields CDR1 KGHSH and CDR2 LQKENI. The CDR3 runs 16 residues. CDR3 amino acids: CASSLSTPKREETQYF. The CDR3 bases are TGTGCCAGCTCACTCTCGACGCCGAAAAGGGAGGAGACCCAGTACTTC.

J is TRBJ2-6 and V is TRBV7-9, with TRBD1 matching 8 bases. The V and J ends lost 3 bases and 3 bases, in that order; junction bases with no gene match: 4. Germline CDR1 and CDR2: SEHNR and FQNEAQ (reference sequence). The length of the CDR3 is 16 residues. CDR3 sequence reads: CASSLATGVGANVLTF. The DNA for the CDR3 is TGTGCCAGCAGCTTGGCGACAGGGGTTGGGGCCAACGTCCTGACTTTC.

The gene calls are TRBV13 and TRBJ2-5; D is perhaps TRBD1 or TRBD2 (6 bases each). The V gene lost 2 bases and the J gene lost 7 bases, with 14 bases spanning the gap. Per the germline V gene, CDR1 is PRHDT and CDR2 is FYEKMQ (reference sequence). The CDR3 consists of 14 residues. The CDR3: CASSLYGGQGTQYF. The CDR3, as DNA: TGTGCCAGCAGCTTATATGGGGGGCAGGGGACCCAGTACTTC.